Sequencing of this T cell receptor beta chain was carried out in a study of regulatory T cells in long-lasting Graves disease. Study-level findings and limits: A greater number of public clonotypes (about 2,900) was shared by persistent patients than by new patients (approximately 880).

To make TCR beta libraries, researchers used iRepertoire HTBI primers and Arm-PCR of CDR3 regions. TCRdb reprocessed the multiplex PCR reads via MiXCR and lists one record per CDR3 protein. Among around 250,000 distinct CDR3 sequences listed, around 17% were seen once. Sample time point: newly diagnosed GD, antithyroid drugs for less than 3 months. RNA isolated from PBMCs was used to make the TCR library. A few counts support this clonotype. Its antigen is not identified. Germline CDR1 LNHNV, CDR2 YYDKDF (reference sequence). The V end was cut by 0 bases, the J end by 1 base, with 9 bases between. The length of the CDR3 is 15 residues.

This chain uses TRBV15 with TRBJ1-2; D not resolved. This sequence was found in a female donor with Graves disease. The specimen was peripheral blood mononuclear cells (PBMCs), collected at new diagnosis, from a patient treated with antithyroid drugs. CDR3 DNA sequence: TGTGCCACCAGCAGAGAAGCCACCATTAACTATGGCTACACCTTC. Protein sequence: CATSREATINYGYTF.